The 6 T cell receptor beta chains listed next were all sequenced from one sample in a study of T cells in Graves' hyperthyroidism and ophthalmopathy (dated by TCRdb to the late 2010s). The library was made by multiplex PCR. The data were produced on an Illumina HiSeq 2000. The TCR beta CDR3 regions were amplified from the RNA transcripts. A first-round RT-PCR of the TCR CDR3 used the HTBI primer set with the Qiagen OneStep RT-PCR kit. TCRdb trimmed public reads at Q25 via fastp, called clones via MiXCR and kept in-frame beta chains. Under each unique CDR3 protein, matching rows form one entry showing the most common genes and DNA. The sample data list about 640,000 distinct CDR3 sequences, and more than 12% of these were observed just once. The ten largest clones capture around 13% of the sample. Input material: blood. These receptors were obtained from a woman aged 50 to 60 with Graves' ophthalmopathy.

Many counts were recorded for this clonotype. The chain carries TRBV7-2 and TRBJ1-5; no reliable D call. In germline, CDR1 is SGHTA, CDR2 FQGNSA. CDR3 length: 13 amino acids. V lost 1 base and J lost 7, with 8 bases in between. CDR3 sequence reads: CASSLEQAQPQHF. In DNA form, the CDR3 reads TGTGCCAGCAGCTTAGAGCAGGCACAGCCCCAGCATTTT.

This clonotype was found many times. This chain joins TRBV18 and TRBJ2-1; D is possibly TRBD1 (6 bases). This CDR3 is 14 amino acids long. Trimming left V 2 bases short and J 4 bases short, with 9 bases between. Germline V gene sequence: CDR1 KGHSH, CDR2 LQKENI. The CDR3 coding sequence is TGTGCCAGCTCACCAAGGGGACAATACAATGAGCAGTTCTTC. This codes for CASSPRGQYNEQFF.

This clonotype showed up just a few times. A much larger clone lies a single base off, so this may be a read error. This chain connects TRBV7-2 to TRBJ2-7, with TRBD1 matching 7 bases. The CDR3 extends over 19 amino acids. V gave up 5 bases and J gave up 2 bases; unmatched junction bases: 21. From germline, CDR1 is SGHTA and CDR2 FQGNSA. The CDR3 coding sequence is TGTGCCAGCAGCCGCCACAGGGCCTCTCGGGACAGAAAGCCCTACGAGCAGTACTTC. Its protein product is CASSRHRASRDRKPYEQYF.

At least ten counts were recorded for this clonotype. The CDR3 here is CSAAGQGFTYEQYF. The CDR3 coding sequence is TGCAGTGCAGCTGGACAGGGATTTACCTACGAGCAGTACTTC. V gene TRBV20-1 combines with J gene TRBJ2-7; 8 nucleotides agree with TRBD1. This CDR3 region has 14 residues. Losses at the gene ends were 6 bases for V and 2 bases for J; bases not matched to a gene: 9. Germline CDR1 is DFQATT and CDR2 is SNEGSKA (reference sequence).

This chain connects TRBV9 to TRBJ2-7; D possibly uses TRBD1 or TRBD2 (5 bases each). Germline-derived CDR1 and CDR2 are SGDLS and YYNGEE. The CDR3 loop spans 15 amino acids. Between the trimmed V and J ends, which lost 0 bases and 0 bases, there was a span of 10 bases. The CDR3 nucleotides are TGTGCCAGCAGCGTAGGGTCTGGGGGCTCCTACGAGCAGTACTTC. Protein sequence: CASSVGSGGSYEQYF.

This clonotype has more than one count but fewer than ten. CDR3 protein: CASSRTQTGDDYEQYF. CDR3 in DNA: TGTGCCAGCAGCCGAACGCAAACAGGGGATGACTACGAGCAGTACTTC. The gene calls are TRBV4-2 and TRBJ2-7; 7 nucleotides align to TRBD1. The CDR3 has 16 amino acids. Germline V CDR1 and CDR2: LGHNA, YNFKEQ. V shed 4 bases, J shed 3 bases, and the junction held 12 bases outside the gene matches.